Below, 22 T cell receptor beta chains from the same sample are listed, as sequenced in a study of blood T cells in healthy people across ages. A second PCR, run for roughly 7 to 12 cycles, used a sample-barcoded 5' primer plus a J-beta primer mix. Using its own MiXCR run on the 5' RACE reads, TCRdb lists one record per CDR3 protein. The table has roughly 640,000 distinct CDR3 sequences, approximately 30% seen once; the top ten hold around a sixth. The source material was blood. Receptors were obtained from an elderly woman in good health.

This clonotype has a count of ten or more. The CDR3 DNA follows: TGTGCCAGCACCGACCGGACAGGGGGCATTTACGAGCAGTACTTC. Translating gives CASTDRTGGIYEQYF. This chain links TRBV6-6 with TRBJ2-7, with 11 bases that match TRBD1. The CDR3 has 15 amino acids. Trimming cost V 7 bases and J 4 bases; bases outside gene matches: 9. CDR1 and CDR2 (germline): MNHNY, SVGAGI (reference sequence).

This clonotype has ten or more counts. The chain uses TRBV5-1 and TRBJ2-1; the match to TRBD1 covers 9 bases. The junction had 8 bases not matched to a gene; V was cut back by 4 bases and J by 6 bases. Germline lookup yields CDR1 SGHRS and CDR2 YFSETQ. This CDR3 contains 15 residues. The CDR3, as DNA: TGCGCCAGCAGCCCCGGGACAGGGAGTATCAATGAGCAGTTCTTC. Its protein product is CASSPGTGSINEQFF.

This clonotype was detected many times. The rearrangement joins TRBV5-1 to TRBJ2-5; TRBD1 matches at 10 bases. CDR1 and CDR2 from the germline V gene are SGHRS and YFSETQ. After removal of 3 bases from V and 4 bases from J, the junction contained 12 bases not matched to a gene. CDR3 length: 17 amino acids. The CDR3 DNA is TGCGCCAGCAGCTCGAAAGTTGTGGGACAGGGGAGAGAGACCCAGTACTTC. Its protein product is CASSSKVVGQGRETQYF.

This clonotype was seen at least ten times. The gene calls are TRBV11-2 and TRBJ2-3; TRBD2 agrees at 12 bases. The junction had 8 bases not matched to a gene; V was cut back by 4 bases and J by 0 bases. The CDR3 runs 18 residues. From germline, CDR1 is SGHAT and CDR2 FQNNGV. The CDR3 here is CASSWMPGLAGSTDTQYF. DNA of the CDR3: TGTGCCAGCAGCTGGATGCCGGGACTAGCGGGCAGCACAGATACGCAGTATTTT.

This clonotype was counted at least ten times. This rearrangement joins TRBV7-2 to TRBJ1-1, with a possible D match to TRBD1 (6 bases). CDR1 is SGHTA and CDR2 is FQGNSA in the germline V gene. This CDR3 is 12 amino acids long. The V end was cut by 5 bases, the J end by 4 bases, with 8 bases between. CDR3 amino acids: CASSIQGTEAFF. In DNA form, the CDR3 reads TGTGCCAGCAGCATACAGGGCACTGAAGCTTTCTTT.

Many counts were recorded for this clonotype. The chain carries TRBV12-3 or TRBV12-4 and TRBJ1-5; 7 positions match TRBD1. Losses at the gene ends were 5 bases for V and 6 bases for J; bases not matched to a gene: 7. The CDR3 consists of 14 residues. The CDR3 bases are TGTGCCAGCAGTGATGACAGGGTGGGTCAGCCCCAGCATTTT. Translated: CASSDDRVGQPQHF.

The sample holds many counts of this clonotype. This chain links TRBV5-1 with TRBJ1-1; a weak D match, TRBD1 (5 bases). Trimming cost V 1 base and J 4 bases, with 11 bases left between them. This CDR3 has 14 residues. CDR1 SGHRS and CDR2 YFSETQ come from the germline V gene. CDR3: CASSLQGQVTEAFF. The CDR3 coding sequence is TGCGCCAGCAGCTTGCAGGGTCAGGTCACTGAAGCTTTCTTT.

This clonotype occurred many times. The genes are TRBV12-3 or TRBV12-4 and TRBJ2-7, with TRBD2 as a possible D gene (6 bases). The ends were cut back, 6 bases at V and 5 bases at J, with 17 bases in the middle. The CDR3 runs to 14 residues. Written as DNA, the CDR3 is TGTGCCAGCAGACTCGGGGGTACCCGCGACGAGCAGTACTTC. Its protein product is CASRLGGTRDEQYF.

This clonotype was observed many times. This rearrangement joins TRBV12-3 or TRBV12-4 to TRBJ2-1; TRBD1 might be the D (6 bases). This CDR3 has 14 amino acids. V lost 7 bases, J lost 6 bases, and 16 bases lay in between. The CDR3 nucleotides are TGTGCCAGCACCTCGACAGGTCCCAGCAATGAGCAGTTCTTC. It translates to CASTSTGPSNEQFF.

This clonotype occurred many times. The rearrangement uses TRBV2 and TRBJ2-6; D is perhaps TRBD2 (5 bases). V gave up 6 bases and J gave up 0 bases, with 12 bases separating them. Germline V gives CDR1 SNHLY, CDR2 FYNNEI. CDR3 size: 16 residues. CDR3 residues: CASSLYTSSGANVLTF. DNA of the CDR3: TGTGCCAGCAGCCTCTACACTAGCTCTGGGGCCAACGTCCTGACTTTC.

This chain joins TRBV7-9 and TRBJ1-1; possibly TRBD1 for D (5 bases). CDR1 is SEHNR and CDR2 is FQNEAQ in the germline V gene (reference sequence). V lost 5 bases, J lost 4 bases, and 17 bases lay in between. The CDR3 length is 15 residues. CDR3 DNA: TGTGCCAGCAGCCCCCAGACAGTAGGAGGCACTGAAGCTTTCTTT. Its translation: CASSPQTVGGTEAFF.

This clonotype was detected many times. The J gene is TRBJ2-7, the V gene TRBV28, with TRBD1 matching over 9 bases. Germline values: CDR1 MDHEN, CDR2 SYDVKM. With V trimmed by 5 bases and J by 2 bases, 7 bases remained unmatched. This CDR3 contains 15 residues. CDR3: CASSPTGTGTYEQYF. The CDR3 DNA sequence: TGTGCCAGCAGTCCAACCGGGACAGGGACCTACGAGCAGTACTTC.

V gene TRBV5-1 combines with J gene TRBJ2-3; D possibly corresponds to TRBD1 (6 bases). The length of the CDR3 is 15 residues. V lost 1 base and J lost 2, with 11 bases in between. Germline-derived CDR1 and CDR2 are SGHRS and YFSETQ. In DNA form, the CDR3 reads TGCGCCAGCAGCTTGTTTACAGGGATCACAGATACGCAGTATTTT. Its protein is CASSLFTGITDTQYF.

Details on this clonotype: One end of the junction varies from germline; a read error may be responsible. The chain joins TRBV28 to TRBJ1-2, with 8 bases lining up with TRBD1. Germline-derived CDR1 and CDR2 are MDHEN and SYDVKM. The CDR3 extends over 15 amino acids. The DNA of the CDR3 is TGTACCAGCAGAGGGACAGGTGGCGGGGAGTATGGCTACACCTTC. Translating it yields CTSRGTGGGEYGYTF.

The J gene is TRBJ2-1, the V gene TRBV5-6; D is unclear. This CDR3 has 14 residues. Germline values: CDR1 SGHDT, CDR2 YYEEEE. V was pared by 2 bases and J by 5 bases, with 11 bases between. CDR3 nucleotide sequence: TGTGCCAGCAGCTTTATCAGAGGTGACAATGAGCAGTTCTTC. It specifies CASSFIRGDNEQFF.

At least ten counts were recorded for this clonotype. V and J are TRBV5-1 and TRBJ1-1; D perhaps matches TRBD1 (5 bases). Trimming left V 4 bases short and J 1 base short, with 14 bases between. The CDR3 has 15 amino acids. Germline-derived CDR1 and CDR2 are SGHRS and YFSETQ. CDR3 in amino acids: CASSMSGTANTEAFF. DNA of the CDR3: TGCGCCAGCAGCATGTCCGGGACGGCGAACACTGAAGCTTTCTTT.

The genes are TRBV20-1 and TRBJ1-1, with 9 nucleotides matching TRBD1. J gave up 0 bases and V 0 bases, and 11 bases lay outside the gene matches. The CDR3 has 18 residues. The germline V gene encodes CDR1 DFQATT and CDR2 SNEGSKA (reference sequence). The CDR3 DNA reads TGCAGTGCTAGAGATTACGGGGGACAGGGTGGGGTGAACACTGAAGCTTTCTTT. It yields the protein CSARDYGGQGGVNTEAFF.

This clonotype was seen a handful of times. The CDR3 loop is CASGGITDTQYF. The CDR3 nucleotides read TGTGCCAGTGGGGGGATAACAGATACGCAGTATTTT. This sequence joins TRBV28 and TRBJ2-3; D is perhaps TRBD2 (6 bases). Between the trimmed V and J ends, which lost 9 bases and 3 bases, there was a span of 10 bases. From germline, CDR1 is MDHEN and CDR2 SYDVKM. This CDR3 has 12 residues.

This clonotype appeared a few times. The chain is built from TRBV9 and TRBJ2-6, with 7 nucleotides matching TRBD1. Germline V gives CDR1 SGDLS, CDR2 YYNGEE. The CDR3 spans 16 residues. The trim removed 2 bases at V and 0 bases at J, leaving 2 bases unmatched. The chain's CDR3 is CASSVNRGSGANVLTF. CDR3 bases: TGTGCCAGCAGCGTGAACAGGGGCTCTGGGGCCAACGTCCTGACTTTC.

This clonotype has ten or more counts. The rearrangement links TRBV7-2 to TRBJ2-1; perhaps TRBD1 as D (6 bases). The ends were cut back, 6 bases at V and 1 base at J, with 13 bases in the middle. The germline V gene has CDR1 SGHTA and CDR2 FQGNSA. This CDR3 is 15 amino acids long. The CDR3 protein is CASRNSRGSYNEQFF. In DNA form, the CDR3 reads TGTGCCAGCAGGAATAGTAGGGGGTCCTACAATGAGCAGTTCTTC.

This clonotype has ten or more counts. The V and J genes are TRBV20-1 and TRBJ1-6, with D possibly being TRBD1 (6 bases). The germline V gene has CDR1 DFQATT and CDR2 SNEGSKA (reference sequence). Trimming pared 6 bases from V and 4 bases from J, leaving 13 bases between. This CDR3 spans 14 amino acids. CDR3 nucleotide sequence: TGCAGTGCCTTTTTGGGGGCGTATAATTCACCCCTCCACTTT. Protein sequence: CSAFLGAYNSPLHF.

V usage is TRBV20-1 and J usage is TRBJ1-1; D not resolved. Germline V gives CDR1 DFQATT, CDR2 SNEGSKA (reference sequence). The V end was cut by 0 bases, the J end by 4 bases, with 9 bases between. This CDR3 is built from 13 residues. The DNA of the CDR3 is TGCAGTGCTAGAGATGGTGTATCCACTGAAGCTTTCTTT. Encoded protein: CSARDGVSTEAFF.